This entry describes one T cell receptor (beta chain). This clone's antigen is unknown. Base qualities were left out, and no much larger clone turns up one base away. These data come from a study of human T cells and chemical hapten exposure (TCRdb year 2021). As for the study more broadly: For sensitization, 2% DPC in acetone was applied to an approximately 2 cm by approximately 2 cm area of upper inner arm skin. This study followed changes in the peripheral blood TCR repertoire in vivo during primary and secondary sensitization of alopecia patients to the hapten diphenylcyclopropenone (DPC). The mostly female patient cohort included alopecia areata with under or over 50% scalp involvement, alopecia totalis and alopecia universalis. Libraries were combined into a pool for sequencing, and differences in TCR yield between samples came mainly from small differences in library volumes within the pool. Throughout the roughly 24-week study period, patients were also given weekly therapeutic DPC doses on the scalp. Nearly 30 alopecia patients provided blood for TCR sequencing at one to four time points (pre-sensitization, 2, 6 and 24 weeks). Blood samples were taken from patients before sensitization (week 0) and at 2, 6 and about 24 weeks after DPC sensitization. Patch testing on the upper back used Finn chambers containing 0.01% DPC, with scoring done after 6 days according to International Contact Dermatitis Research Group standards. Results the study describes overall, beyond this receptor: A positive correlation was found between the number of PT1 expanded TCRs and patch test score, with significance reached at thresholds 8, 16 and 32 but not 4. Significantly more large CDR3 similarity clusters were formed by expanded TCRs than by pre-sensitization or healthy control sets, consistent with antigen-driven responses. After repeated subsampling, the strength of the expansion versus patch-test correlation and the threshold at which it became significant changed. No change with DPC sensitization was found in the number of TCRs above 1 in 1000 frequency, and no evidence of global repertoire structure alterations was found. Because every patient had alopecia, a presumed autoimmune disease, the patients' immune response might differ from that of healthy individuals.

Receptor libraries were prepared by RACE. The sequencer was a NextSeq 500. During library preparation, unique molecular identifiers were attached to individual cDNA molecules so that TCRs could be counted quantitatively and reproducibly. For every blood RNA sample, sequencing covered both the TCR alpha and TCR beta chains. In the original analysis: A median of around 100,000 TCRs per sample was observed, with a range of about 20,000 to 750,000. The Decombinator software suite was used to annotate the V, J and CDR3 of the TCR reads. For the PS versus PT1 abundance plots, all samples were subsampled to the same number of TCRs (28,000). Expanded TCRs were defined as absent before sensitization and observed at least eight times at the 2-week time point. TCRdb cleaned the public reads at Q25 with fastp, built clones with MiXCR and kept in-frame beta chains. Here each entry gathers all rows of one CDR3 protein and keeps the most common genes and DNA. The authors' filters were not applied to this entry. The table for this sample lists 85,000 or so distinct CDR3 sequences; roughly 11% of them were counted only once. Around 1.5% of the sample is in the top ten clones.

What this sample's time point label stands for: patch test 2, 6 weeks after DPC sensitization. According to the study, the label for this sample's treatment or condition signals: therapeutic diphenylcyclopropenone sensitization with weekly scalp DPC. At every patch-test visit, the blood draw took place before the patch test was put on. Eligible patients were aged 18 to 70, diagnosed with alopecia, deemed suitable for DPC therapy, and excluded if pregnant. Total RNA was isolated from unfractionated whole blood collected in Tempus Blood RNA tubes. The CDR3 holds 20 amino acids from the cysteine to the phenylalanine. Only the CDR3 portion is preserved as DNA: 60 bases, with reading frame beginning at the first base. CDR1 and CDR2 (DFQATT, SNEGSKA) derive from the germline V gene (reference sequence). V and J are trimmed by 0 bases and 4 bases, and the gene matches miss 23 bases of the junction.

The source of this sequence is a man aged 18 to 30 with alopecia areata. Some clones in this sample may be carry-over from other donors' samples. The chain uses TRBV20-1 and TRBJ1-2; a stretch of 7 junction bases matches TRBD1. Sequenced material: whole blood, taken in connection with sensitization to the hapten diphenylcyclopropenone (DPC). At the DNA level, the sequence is TGCAGTGCTAGAGATTCCCGATCTCATCTTCAGGGGGAGCGAGGCTATGGCTACACCTTC. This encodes CSARDSRSHLQGERGYGYTF.